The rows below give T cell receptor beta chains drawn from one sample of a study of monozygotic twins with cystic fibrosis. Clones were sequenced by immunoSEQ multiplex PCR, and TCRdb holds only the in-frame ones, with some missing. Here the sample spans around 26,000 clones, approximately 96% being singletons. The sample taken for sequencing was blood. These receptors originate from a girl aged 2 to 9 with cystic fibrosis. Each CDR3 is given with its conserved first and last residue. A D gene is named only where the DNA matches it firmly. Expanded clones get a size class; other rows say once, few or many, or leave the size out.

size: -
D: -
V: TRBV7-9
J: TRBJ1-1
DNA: TGTGCCAGCAGCGCCCGGGATGGGAGCCGGCCTGAAGCTTTCTTT
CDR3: CASSARDGSRPEAFF

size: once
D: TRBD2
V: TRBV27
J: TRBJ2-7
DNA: TGTGCCAGCAGTTTATTCATCCCCTCTTTAGCGGGAGGGCCCTTCTACGAGCAGTACTTC
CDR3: CASSLFIPSLAGGPFYEQYF

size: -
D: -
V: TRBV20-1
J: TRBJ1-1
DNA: TGCAGTGCTAGAGGACCCTCTGGAGCTTTCTTT
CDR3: CSARGPSGAFF

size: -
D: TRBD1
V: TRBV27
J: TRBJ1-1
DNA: TGTGCCAGCAACATCGTTCCAGGGGGCAACACTGAAGCTTTCTTT
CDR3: CASNIVPGGNTEAFF

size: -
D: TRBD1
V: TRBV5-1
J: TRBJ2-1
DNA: TGCGCGAACTGCTTTCGGGACAGGGGGGTTCCCTACAATGAGCAGTTCTTC
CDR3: CANCFRDRGVPYNEQFF

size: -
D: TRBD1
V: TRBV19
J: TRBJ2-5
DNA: TGTGCCAGTAGTCCAGGACAGGGATGGGGGTCCCAGTACTTC
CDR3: CASSPGQGWGSQYF

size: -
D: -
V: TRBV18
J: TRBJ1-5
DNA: TGTGCCAGCTCACCACCGGCGGGCGCGGGCCCCCAGCATTTT
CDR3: CASSPPAGAGPQHF

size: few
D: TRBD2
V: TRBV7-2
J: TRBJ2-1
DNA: TGTGCCAGCAGCTCCCTTGGCAGCGGGAGGGCCTCCAATGAGCAGTTCTTC
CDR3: CASSSLGSGRASNEQFF

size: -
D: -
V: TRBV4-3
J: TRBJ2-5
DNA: TGCGCCAGCAGCCAAGGTCGGGCTCAGACCCAGTACTTC
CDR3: CASSQGRAQTQYF

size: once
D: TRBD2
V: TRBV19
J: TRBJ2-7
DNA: TGTGCCAGTAGTGTGGGACTAGCCTACTACGAGCAGTACTTC
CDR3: CASSVGLAYYEQYF

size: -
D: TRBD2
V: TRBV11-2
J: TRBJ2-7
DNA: TGTGCCAGCAGCTTAGAGGTAGCGGGTTCCTCCTACGAGCAGTACTTC
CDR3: CASSLEVAGSSYEQYF

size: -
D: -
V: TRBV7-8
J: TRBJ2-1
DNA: TGTGCCAGCAGCTTAAATCCGACATTAAGCAGGAATGAGCAGTTCTTC
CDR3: CASSLNPTLSRNEQFF

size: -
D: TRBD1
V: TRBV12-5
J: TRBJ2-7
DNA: TGTGCTAGTGGTCCCCTGGACAGGGGGCAGTACGAGCAGTACTTC
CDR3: CASGPLDRGQYEQYF

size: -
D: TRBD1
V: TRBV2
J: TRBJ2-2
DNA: TGTGCCACCCCGAAGACAGGGGGTAGCACCGGGGAGCTGTTTTTT
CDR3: CATPKTGGSTGELFF

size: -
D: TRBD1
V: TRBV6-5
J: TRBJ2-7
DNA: TGTGCCAGCAGTTACTCGGCAGGGGGACCCTACGAGCAGTACTTC
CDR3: CASSYSAGGPYEQYF

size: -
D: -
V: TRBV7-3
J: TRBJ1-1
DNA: TGTGCCAGCAGCCCCTCCGGGACACAGTACACTGAAGCTTTCTTT
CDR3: CASSPSGTQYTEAFF